This T cell receptor beta chain is drawn from a study of a mutant IDH1 vaccine in newly diagnosed glioma. Sequencing was performed with immunoSEQ multiplex PCR; in TCRdb, only in-frame clones are kept and a portion is missing. Of tens of thousands of clones listed, 75% to 90% are singletons. Sample time point: week 47, end of study. Every vaccine dose comprised 300 ug of mutant IDH1 20-mer peptide plus topical imiquimod. Regarding this clone: The target antigen is unknown.

V lost 4 bases and J 4 bases, leaving 8 bases between the germline ends. Per the germline V gene, CDR1 is SQVTM and CDR2 is ANQGSEA. CDR3 length equals 13 residues. This TCR derives from a man aged 35 to 55 with glioma. This sequence joins TRBV29-1 and TRBJ2-6; D remains ambiguous. This material consisted of PBMCs, taken from a glioma patient whose treatment included an IDH1 peptide vaccine. The CDR3 reads CSVALAGANVLTF. The DNA for the CDR3 is TGCAGCGTTGCCCTCGCCGGGGCCAACGTCCTGACTTTC.